This T cell receptor beta chain was obtained from a study of blood T cell repertoires in COVID-19. Overall study context: Donors in the United States, Italy and Spain gave samples during acute or convalescent COVID-19. PBMCs, B-cell-depleted T cells, or T cells provided the cDNA or gDNA that made up the material.

This clone was recorded once. In the source study's methods: Reference gene primer amplification gave estimated nucleated cell counts. Sequenced by immunoSEQ multiplex PCR; TCRdb stores in-frame clones only, minus some. The V and J calls and the clone size are those of that table, but D and trimming were determined from the DNA. The profile shows a few hundred thousand clones, approximately 86% of them singletons. Those enrolled in Seattle joined during active infection and were followed longitudinally afterward. Per germline, CDR1 MNHEY and CDR2 SVGEGT. The CDR3 consists of 13 residues. V lost 4 bases to trimming and J lost 3 bases; unmatched junction nucleotides: 3.

V usage is TRBV6-2 or TRBV6-3 and J usage is TRBJ2-7; 7 positions match TRBD2. Material for sequencing was peripheral blood. This clonotype was obtained from a woman aged 25 to 39 with COVID-19, enrolled during active disease. The chain's CDR3 is CASSSSGRYEQYF. The CDR3 DNA is TGTGCCAGCAGTTCTAGCGGCCGCTACGAGCAGTACTTC.